This record looks at one TCR beta chain sequence and its context. Its antigen is still unknown. Preparation of the TCRbeta library was carried out with unique molecular identifiers. TCRdb reprocessed the PCR reads via MiXCR and lists one record per CDR3 protein. The sample shows 84,000 or so distinct CDR3 sequences, roughly a sixth of them seen only once. This sample stems from a study of T-cell reconstitution after alpha-beta-depleted transplantation in children. The CDR3 extends over 12 amino acids. The trim removed 6 bases at V and 5 bases at J, leaving 4 bases unmatched. The germline V gene has CDR1 MDHEN and CDR2 SYDVKM. Study-wide results and caveats: Several hundred graft clones that had expanded were reportedly the source of alpha-beta T cells about two months after transplant.

The receptor's source is a male patient between 2 and 9 years old who had a stem cell transplant for acute lymphoblastic leukemia, so the T cells may come from the graft donor. This sequence joins TRBV28 and TRBJ2-7, with 7 bases matching TRBD1. Material: PBMCs, mostly from graft donor cells, obtained 180 days after TCRalphabeta/CD19-depleted stem cell transplant. The CDR3 sequence is CASRSTGDEQYF. The DNA for the CDR3 is TGTGCCAGCAGGTCCACAGGGGACGAGCAGTACTTC.